A selection of T cell receptor beta chains follows, all from one sample in a study of T cells in pancreatic ductal adenocarcinoma. The data were produced by immunoSEQ multiplex PCR, yet TCRdb's version contains in-frame clones alone and is incomplete. The data show roughly 17,000 clones, approximately 91% seen once. The sequenced sample was PBMCs. The receptor set was obtained from a human donor with pancreatic ductal adenocarcinoma. CDR3s include the opening cysteine and the closing phenylalanine or tryptophan. The order of the fields is J gene, clone size, V gene, D gene, CDR3 DNA, CDR3 protein. D genes are given only for firm matches. Part of the rows lack a size; the others show once, few, many or a class for expanded clones.

>TRBJ1-2|NA|TRBV25-1|TRBD1
TGTGCCAGCAGTGACCCTACAGGGGAAGGGTCTGGCTACACCTTC
CASSDPTGEGSGYTF
>TRBJ1-2|NA|TRBV5-6|NA
TGTGCCAGCAGCTCGGACAGCGATTATGGCTACACCTTC
CASSSDSDYGYTF
>TRBJ2-7|NA|TRBV9|TRBD2
TGTGCCAGCAGCCCCCTCCTAGCGGGGGGCTACGAGCAGTACTTC
CASSPLLAGGYEQYF
>TRBJ2-1|NA|TRBV18|TRBD1
TGTGCCAGCTCAACTGGGACAGGTCTATACAATGAGCAGTTCTTC
CASSTGTGLYNEQFF
>TRBJ1-3|once|TRBV19|NA
TGTGCCAGTAGTATAGTAGCGCGGATCTCTGGAAACACCATATATTTT
CASSIVARISGNTIYF
>TRBJ1-5|NA|TRBV6-6|TRBD1
TGTGCCAGCAGTAGGGGACAGCTGAATCAGCCCCAGCATTTT
CASSRGQLNQPQHF
>TRBJ2-1|NA|TRBV9|TRBD2
TGTGCCAGCAGCGGACTAGCGGGGGGGACGAGCTCCTACAATGAGCAGTTCTTC
CASSGLAGGTSSYNEQFF
>TRBJ1-4|NA|TRBV4-1|NA
TGCGCCAGCAGCCCCCAGATGGACAGAAAGGAAAAACTGTTTTTT
CASSPQMDRKEKLFF
>TRBJ1-6|NA|TRBV7-2|NA
TGTGCCAGCAGTCCGCGGGTGCAGAATTCACCCCTCCACTTT
CASSPRVQNSPLHF
>TRBJ2-7|NA|TRBV30|NA
TGTGCCTGGAGTTTCGGACTCTTTAACGAGCAGTACTTC
CAWSFGLFNEQYF
>TRBJ2-3|NA|TRBV4-3|NA
TGCGCCAGCAGCCAAGATGGGGCGTCCACAGATACGCAGTATTTT
CASSQDGASTDTQYF
>TRBJ2-1|NA|TRBV28|TRBD2
TGTGCCAGCAGTGAGCAGCGGGGGGGTTACAATGAGCAGTTCTTC
CASSEQRGGYNEQFF
>TRBJ1-1|few|TRBV7-2|NA
TGTGCCAGCAGGGTGGGGAGGGCTGAAGCTTTCTTT
CASRVGRAEAFF
>TRBJ1-5|NA|TRBV7-2|NA
TGTGCCAGCAGCTTAAAAGGGGGCAATCAGCCCCAGCATTTT
CASSLKGGNQPQHF
>TRBJ2-4|NA|TRBV6-5|TRBD1
TGTGCCAGCAGTTACCGGCAGGGGGCTTACATTCAGTACTTC
CASSYRQGAYIQYF
>TRBJ2-2|once|TRBV30|NA
TGTGCCTGGACCCGAGGAGGGACCGTGGGGGGAGCTGTTTTT
CAWTRGGTVGGAVF
>TRBJ2-5|once|TRBV19|TRBD2
TGTGCCAGTAGTATCCCGCGGGGGTCCATGGAGACCCAGTACTTC
CASSIPRGSMETQYF
>TRBJ1-6|NA|TRBV30|TRBD1
TGTGCCTGGACACAGGGGAGTAGGGATTCACCCCTCCACTTT
CAWTQGSRDSPLHF
>TRBJ1-2|NA|TRBV7-6|TRBD1
TGTGCCAGCAGCCCAGGGACAGGAAACCCTGACTACACCTTC
CASSPGTGNPDYTF
>TRBJ2-2|NA|TRBV28|TRBD1
TGTGCCAGCAGTGACAGGGGTGGTACCGGGGAGCTGTTTTTT
CASSDRGGTGELFF
>TRBJ1-1|NA|TRBV11-3|NA
TGTGCCAGCAGCCCCAGACAGGCGGGCACTGAAGCTTTCTTT
CASSPRQAGTEAFF
>TRBJ2-1|NA|TRBV6-1|NA
TGTGCCAGCAGCCCAGGGGTGGATGAGCAGTTCTTC
CASSPGVDEQFF
>TRBJ2-2|NA|TRBV27|NA
TGTGCCAGCAGGCCGGCGGGGCAGAACACCGGGGAGCTGTTTTTT
CASRPAGQNTGELFF
>TRBJ2-5|NA|TRBV5-1|TRBD1
TGCGCCAGCAGCTCGGACAGGGGGCCGGTAGAGACCCAGTACTTC
CASSSDRGPVETQYF
>TRBJ1-3|once|TRBV7-9|NA
TGTGCCAGCAGCTACCCAGGACAGCCCGGTGGGACCATATATTTT
CASSYPGQPGGTIYF
>TRBJ1-2|NA|TRBV4-2|NA
TGTGCCAGCAGCCAGGGGGGTAGCTATGGCTACACCTTC
CASSQGGSYGYTF
>TRBJ1-2|NA|TRBV30|TRBD1
TGTGCCTGGAGTGGGGACAGGGAGAGCTACACCTTC
CAWSGDRESYTF
>TRBJ1-1|few|TRBV14|NA
TGTGCCAGCAGCCGACAGGTGAACACTGAAGCTTTCTTT
CASSRQVNTEAFF
>TRBJ2-1|NA|TRBV14|NA
TGTGCCAGCAGCCCGCTCGCGAGAGTAGAGCAGTTCTTC
CASSPLARVEQFF
>TRBJ1-1|NA|TRBV5-1|NA
TGCGCCAGCAGCTTGGCGGGGGACCTCAACACTGAAGCTTTCTTT
CASSLAGDLNTEAFF
>TRBJ2-5|NA|TRBV9|TRBD2
TGTGCCAGCAGCGAGACTAGCGGGGGTGTGACCCAGTACTTC
CASSETSGGVTQYF
>TRBJ1-5|NA|TRBV2|NA
TGTGCCAGCCGGGCAGGGGCCTCGAATAGCAATCAGCCCCAGCATTTT
CASRAGASNSNQPQHF
>TRBJ2-1|NA|TRBV9|TRBD1
TGTGCCAGCAGCTTAAGACAGGGGGCGGGGGATGAGCAGTTCTTC
CASSLRQGAGDEQFF
>TRBJ1-3|once|TRBV7-2|NA
TGTGCCAGCAGCCCCCAACAGGAAATCTCTGGAAACACCATATATTTT
CASSPQQEISGNTIYF
>TRBJ1-1|NA|TRBV28|NA
TGTGCCAGCAGTTTCCGAAAAAGGCACATCTCCGAGGGGAACACTGAAGCTTTCTTT
CASSFRKRHISEGNTEAFF
>TRBJ1-2|NA|TRBV7-2|NA
TGTGCCAGCAGCTTAGATCTGGGGGCGGCTGGCTACACCTTC
CASSLDLGAAGYTF
>TRBJ1-6|NA|TRBV4-3|TRBD1
TGCGCCAGCAGCCCGCTGGGACAGGGAGGGAGTTCACCCCTCCACTTT
CASSPLGQGGSSPLHF
>TRBJ1-1|NA|TRBV5-1|TRBD1
TGCGCCAGCAGCTTCGCCTCCGGGACAGATATGAACACTGAAGCTTTCTTT
CASSFASGTDMNTEAFF
>TRBJ2-7|few|TRBV6-1|NA
TGTGCCAGCAGTGTCGAACCGGGAGACCACCAATACGAGCAGTACTTC
CASSVEPGDHQYEQYF
>TRBJ1-1|NA|TRBV11-2|NA
TGTGCCAGCAGCTTAGTGGTCAGGGCCACTGAAGCTTTCTTT
CASSLVVRATEAFF
>TRBJ2-2|NA|TRBV27|TRBD1
TGTGCCAGCAGACGACAGGGAGACACCGGGGAGCTGTTTTTT
CASRRQGDTGELFF
>TRBJ1-2|NA|TRBV6-9|TRBD1
TGTGCCAGCAGTTATTGGCGTCGGGACAGGGAATTGGGGTATGGCTACACCTTC
CASSYWRRDRELGYGYTF
>TRBJ2-7|NA|TRBV10-3|NA
TGTGCCATCACGGGGGGCCTTTCCCACGAGCAGTACTTC
CAITGGLSHEQYF
>TRBJ2-7|once|TRBV5-6|TRBD2
TGTGCCAGCAGCCTTCCCGCCGGGCTAGCGGGAACACATTCCTACGAGCAGTACTTC
CASSLPAGLAGTHSYEQYF
>TRBJ2-7|NA|TRBV23-1|TRBD1
TGCGCCAGCAGTCTGGCAGGGGGAAACTACGAGCAGTACTTC
CASSLAGGNYEQYF
>TRBJ2-7|NA|TRBV30|NA
TGTGCCTGGAAGAAACAAACCTACGAGCAGTACTTC
CAWKKQTYEQYF
>TRBJ1-6|NA|TRBV6-1|NA
TGTGCCAGCAGTGGCGCTCGGCCGGGGGGTTCACCCCTCCACTTT
CASSGARPGGSPLHF
>TRBJ2-5|once|TRBV9|TRBD1
TGTGCCAGCACCGCCGGGACAGTGTACCAAGAGACCCAGTACTTC
CASTAGTVYQETQYF
>TRBJ2-7|NA|TRBV19|NA
TGTGCCAGTAGCTCGGTGGAGGGCACCTACGAGCAGTACTTC
CASSSVEGTYEQYF
>TRBJ1-2|NA|TRBV19|TRBD1
TGTGCCAGTAGTCCTCCGGGACAGGGGATTAACTATGGCTACACCTTC
CASSPPGQGINYGYTF
>TRBJ2-1|NA|TRBV7-7|NA
TGTGCCAGCAGCCCTGGACTCCACTCCTACAATGAGCAGTTCTTC
CASSPGLHSYNEQFF
>TRBJ2-1|NA|TRBV28|TRBD2
TGTGCCAGCAGTTTAGGCGGGACTAGCGGGGTCCATGAGCAGTTCTTC
CASSLGGTSGVHEQFF
>TRBJ2-7|NA|TRBV12-1|NA
TGTGCCAGCAGCTGGGGACTAGCGGGTCTTTACGAGCAGTACTTC
CASSWGLAGLYEQYF
>TRBJ2-7|NA|TRBV7-2|NA
TGTGCCAGCAGCTTGTCCACAGGGACCCGCTCCTACGAGCAGTACTTC
CASSLSTGTRSYEQYF
>TRBJ1-1|NA|TRBV6-6|TRBD1
TGTGCCAGCAGTTATACAGGGGAGCAAGCTTTCTTT
CASSYTGEQAFF
>TRBJ1-2|NA|TRBV27|TRBD1
TGTGCCAGCAGTTTCTCAGGGGGCGTTGGCTACACCTTC
CASSFSGGVGYTF
>TRBJ1-2|once|TRBV28|NA
TGTGCCAGCAAGAGAACTCGGGGCTACACCTTC
CASKRTRGYTF
>TRBJ2-5|NA|TRBV5-1|TRBD2
TGCGCCAGCAGCTTCGAGCGGGGGGCCCAAGAGACCCAGTACTTC
CASSFERGAQETQYF
>TRBJ1-5|NA|TRBV19|TRBD1
TGTGCCAGTAGTGCCGGACAGGGATGGAATCAGCCCCAGCATTTT
CASSAGQGWNQPQHF
>TRBJ1-1|NA|TRBV19|NA
TGTGCCAGCCGAGGGGGGGGTGAAGCTTTCTTT
CASRGGGEAFF